The clone carrying this TCR beta chain occurred many times. Its antigen is still unknown. V was shortened by 6 bases and J by 4 bases, with 15 bases between the two germline ends. The CDR3 is 14 amino acids. These data come from a study of regulatory T cells in long-lasting Graves disease. Study-wide points: It was in persistent disease that TRBV28, TRBJ1-2 and TRBJ2-5 were favored. Clonotypes that were public and shared totalled 2,500 to 3,500 in persistent patients versus 750 to 1,000 in new patients.

Arm-PCR of CDR3 regions and iRepertoire HTBI primers were the basis on which TCR beta libraries were built. As originally analysed: Samples revealed roughly 60 TRBV and 14 TRBJ segments. TCRdb ran MiXCR on the multiplex PCR reads and lists one entry per CDR3 protein. TCRdb, not the original authors, processed these V and J calls. The top ten hold around 13% of the sample, which has about half a million distinct CDR3 sequences, 22% seen once. Documented time point: persistent/refractory GD, antithyroid drugs over 5 years with positive TRAb. PBMC-derived RNA was used for the TCR library. This TCR derives from a female donor with Graves disease. The V gene is TRBV12-3 or TRBV12-4, the J gene TRBJ1-2, with D possibly being TRBD1 (6 bases). Here the sequenced sample was peripheral blood mononuclear cells (PBMCs), taken when the disease was refractory, from a patient treated with antithyroid drugs. CDR3 DNA sequence: TGTGCCAGCAGAACCGGGACATTGCCCTATGGCTACACCTTC. Translating it yields CASRTGTLPYGYTF.